This T cell receptor beta chain was sequenced during a study of control samples from healthy donors and cancer patients. Libraries were prepared by immunoSEQ multiplex PCR; TCRdb keeps only in-frame clonotypes and omits some of them. The data show roughly 100,000 clones, with around 89% seen just once and under 20% held by the top ten. Germline assignment: CDR1 SGHTA and CDR2 FQGNSA. The ends were cut back, 5 bases at V and 2 bases at J, with 9 bases in the middle. The CDR3 loop spans 13 amino acids. The clonotype originates from a man between 60 and 75 years old with lung cancer. The genes are TRBV7-2 and TRBJ1-1; D not certain. Sequencing used PBMCs. The CDR3 coding sequence is TGTGCCAGCAGCATGGGATCCAACACTGAAGCTTTCTTT. Its translation: CASSMGSNTEAFF.